Each of the 5 T cell receptor beta chains below was sequenced from the same sample in a study of blood T cells in healthy people across ages. Combining a sample-barcoded 5' primer with a J-beta primer mix, a second PCR ran for about 7 to 12 cycles. From the 5' RACE reads, TCRdb called clonotypes with MiXCR, one entry per CDR3 protein. Among about 780,000 distinct CDR3 sequences listed, around half were seen once. Input material: blood. These receptors originate from a man of 80 years or more in good health.

In this sample, this clonotype turned up a few times. The rearrangement links TRBV4-3 to TRBJ2-7; TRBD1 is a possible D gene (5 bases). Germline CDR1 is LGHNA and CDR2 is YSLEER. The CDR3 totals 15 residues. V dropped 2 bases and J dropped 0 bases, with 11 bases sitting between them. CDR3 loop: CASSQSPQGSYEQYF. Here the CDR3 DNA reads TGCGCCAGCAGCCAAAGCCCCCAGGGCTCCTACGAGCAGTACTTC.

The chain combines TRBV4-2 with TRBJ2-3, with D possibly being TRBD1 (5 bases). Germline lookup yields CDR1 LGHNA and CDR2 YNFKEQ. V lost 6 bases and J 2 bases, leaving 18 bases between the germline ends. The CDR3 contains 16 residues. The CDR3 loop reads CASRSTALLHTDTQYF. The CDR3 DNA sequence: TGTGCCAGCAGATCGACAGCACTACTACACACAGATACGCAGTATTTT.

The CDR3 reads CATSDPRFGVDTQYF. CDR3 nucleotides: TGTGCCACCAGTGATCCGAGGTTTGGAGTAGATACGCAGTATTTT. The rearrangement joins TRBV24-1 to TRBJ2-3; D gene uncertain. The CDR3 sequence is 15 residues long. Germline CDR1 is KGHDR and CDR2 is SFDVKD. V dropped 3 bases and J dropped 5 bases, with 14 bases sitting between them.

At least ten counts were recorded for this clonotype. For the CDR3, the DNA is TGTGCCAGCTCTCTTTGGACAGGGGGCAACGAGCAGTACTTC. Amino acid sequence: CASSLWTGGNEQYF. The chain joins TRBV18 to TRBJ2-7; 11 bases fit TRBD1. CDR1 and CDR2 from the germline V gene are KGHSH and LQKENI. J was trimmed by 5 bases and V by 6 bases; bases with no gene match: 6. CDR3 length equals 14 residues. Looking up the rest from reference TRBV18 and TRBJ2-7 gives the full variable domain: NAGVMQNPRHLVRRRGQEARLRCSPMKGHSHVYWYRQLPEEGLKFMVYLQKENIIDESGMPKERFSAEFPKEGPSILRIQQVVRGDSAAYFCASSLWTGGNEQYFGPGTRLTVT.

The rearrangement uses TRBV4-1 and TRBJ2-2; 10 bases fit TRBD2. CDR1 is MGHRA, CDR2 YSYEKL, per germline. Trimming at V came to 4 bases and at J to 3 bases, leaving 5 bases not matched to a gene. This CDR3 has 16 residues. CDR3 nucleotide sequence: TGCGCCAGCAGCCCCCCCCTAGCGGGGGACACCGGGGAGCTGTTTTTT. Translation gives CASSPPLAGDTGELFF.